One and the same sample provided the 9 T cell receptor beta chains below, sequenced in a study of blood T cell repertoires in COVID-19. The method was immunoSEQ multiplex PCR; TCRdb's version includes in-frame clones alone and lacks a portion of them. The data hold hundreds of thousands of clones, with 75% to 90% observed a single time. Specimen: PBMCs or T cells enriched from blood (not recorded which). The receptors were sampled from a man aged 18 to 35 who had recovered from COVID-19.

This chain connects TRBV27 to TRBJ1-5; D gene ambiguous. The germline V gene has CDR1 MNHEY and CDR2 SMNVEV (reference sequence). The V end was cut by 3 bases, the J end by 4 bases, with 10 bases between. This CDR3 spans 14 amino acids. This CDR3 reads CASSFAPLNQPQHF. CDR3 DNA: TGTGCCAGCAGTTTCGCGCCCTTAAATCAGCCCCAGCATTTT.

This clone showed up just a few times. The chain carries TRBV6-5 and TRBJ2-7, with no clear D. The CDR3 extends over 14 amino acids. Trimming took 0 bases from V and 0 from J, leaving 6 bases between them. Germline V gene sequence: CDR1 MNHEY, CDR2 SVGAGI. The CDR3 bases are TGTGCCAGCAGTTACTCGGCGGACTCCTACGAGCAGTACTTC. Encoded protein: CASSYSADSYEQYF.

CDR3 DNA sequence: TGTGCCAGCAGTCCTCCGGGACAGGCGGGTCAGCCCCAGCATTTT. Translating gives CASSPPGQAGQPQHF. This chain links TRBV28 with TRBJ1-5, with TRBD1 identical over 8 bases. V lost 5 bases and J lost 6; bases outside the gene matches: 9. There are 15 residues in the CDR3. CDR1 and CDR2 (germline): MDHEN, SYDVKM.

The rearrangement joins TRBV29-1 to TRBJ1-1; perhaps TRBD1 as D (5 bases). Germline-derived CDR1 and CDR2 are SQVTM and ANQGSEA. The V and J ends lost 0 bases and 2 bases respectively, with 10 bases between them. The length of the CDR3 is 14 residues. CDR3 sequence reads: CSVEETDRNTEAFF. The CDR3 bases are TGCAGCGTTGAAGAAACCGACAGAAACACTGAAGCTTTCTTT.

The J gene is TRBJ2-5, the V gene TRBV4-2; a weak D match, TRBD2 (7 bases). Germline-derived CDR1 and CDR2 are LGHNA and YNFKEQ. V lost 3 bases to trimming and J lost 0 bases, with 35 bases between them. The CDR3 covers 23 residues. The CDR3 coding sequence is TGTGCCAGCAGCCACGGGGGGCAGGCGATGGAGGTTTATGGCGGATCGTACCAAGAGACCCAGTACTTC. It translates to CASSHGGQAMEVYGGSYQETQYF.

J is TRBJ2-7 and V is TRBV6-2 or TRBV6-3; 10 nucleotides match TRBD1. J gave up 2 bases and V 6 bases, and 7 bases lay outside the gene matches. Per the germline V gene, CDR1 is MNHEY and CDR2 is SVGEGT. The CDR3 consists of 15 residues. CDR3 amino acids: CASSSRQGATYEQYF. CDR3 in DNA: TGTGCCAGCAGCTCCCGACAGGGGGCTACCTACGAGCAGTACTTC.

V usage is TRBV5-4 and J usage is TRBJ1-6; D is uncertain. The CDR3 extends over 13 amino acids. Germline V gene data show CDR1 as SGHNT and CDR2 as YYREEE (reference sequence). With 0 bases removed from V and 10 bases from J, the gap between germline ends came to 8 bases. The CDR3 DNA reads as TGTGCCAGCAGCTTGGGGGCTGGGTCACCCCTCCACTTT. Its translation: CASSLGAGSPLHF. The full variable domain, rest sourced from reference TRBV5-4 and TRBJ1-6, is ETGVTQSPTHLIKTRGQQVTLRCSSQSGHNTVSWYQQALGQGPQFIFQYYREEENGRGNFPPRFSGLQFPNYSSELNVNALELDDSALYLCASSLGAGSPLHFGNGTRLTVT.

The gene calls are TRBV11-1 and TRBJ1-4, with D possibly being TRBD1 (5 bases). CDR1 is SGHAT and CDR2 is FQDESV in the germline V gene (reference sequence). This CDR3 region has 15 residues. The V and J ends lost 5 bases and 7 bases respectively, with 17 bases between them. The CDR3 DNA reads TGTGCCAGCAGCCCAAACGAAGGAGGGGTTGAAAAACTGTTTTTT. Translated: CASSPNEGGVEKLFF.

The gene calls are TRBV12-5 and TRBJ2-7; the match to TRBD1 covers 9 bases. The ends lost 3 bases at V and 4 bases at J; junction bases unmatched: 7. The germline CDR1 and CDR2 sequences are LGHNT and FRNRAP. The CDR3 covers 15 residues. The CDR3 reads CASGLLGTGQYEQYF. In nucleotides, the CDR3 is TGTGCTAGTGGTTTACTTGGGACAGGGCAGTACGAGCAGTACTTC.